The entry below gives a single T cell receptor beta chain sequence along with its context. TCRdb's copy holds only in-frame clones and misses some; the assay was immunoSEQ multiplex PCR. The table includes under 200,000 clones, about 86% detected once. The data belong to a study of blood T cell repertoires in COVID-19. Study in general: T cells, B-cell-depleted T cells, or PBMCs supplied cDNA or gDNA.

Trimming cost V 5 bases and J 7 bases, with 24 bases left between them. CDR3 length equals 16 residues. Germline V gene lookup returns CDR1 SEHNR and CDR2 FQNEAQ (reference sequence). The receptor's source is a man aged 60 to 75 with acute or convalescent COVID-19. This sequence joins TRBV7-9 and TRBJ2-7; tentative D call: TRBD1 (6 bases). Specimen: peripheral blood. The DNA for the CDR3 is TGTGCCAGCAGCCTAGGTCCGGGGCAGGGGCTGAGGGAGCAGTACTTC. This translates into CASSLGPGQGLREQYF.